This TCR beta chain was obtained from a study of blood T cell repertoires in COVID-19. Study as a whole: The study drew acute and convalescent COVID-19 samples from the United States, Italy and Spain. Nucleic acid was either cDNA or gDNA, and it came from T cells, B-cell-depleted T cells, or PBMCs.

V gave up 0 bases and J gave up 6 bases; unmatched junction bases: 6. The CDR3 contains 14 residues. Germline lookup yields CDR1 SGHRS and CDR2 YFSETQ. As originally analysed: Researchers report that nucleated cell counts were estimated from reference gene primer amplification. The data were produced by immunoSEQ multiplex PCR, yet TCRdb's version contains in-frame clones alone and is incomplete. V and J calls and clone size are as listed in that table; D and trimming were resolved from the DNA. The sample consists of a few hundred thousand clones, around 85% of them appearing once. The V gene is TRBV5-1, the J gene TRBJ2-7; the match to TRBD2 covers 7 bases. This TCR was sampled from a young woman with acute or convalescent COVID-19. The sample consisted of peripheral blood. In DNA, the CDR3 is TGCGCCAGCAGCTTGGATTCCGGGGAGGGCGAGCAGTACTTC. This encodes CASSLDSGEGEQYF.